Presented here are 21 T cell receptor beta chains from one specimen sequenced in a study of cytomegalovirus exposure and HLA in healthy donors. The PCR had 60 Vbeta and 13 Jbeta primers. Clones were sequenced by immunoSEQ multiplex PCR, and TCRdb holds only the in-frame ones, with some missing. Seen here are approximately 170,000 clones, under 85% observed once, and the top ten hold 3% to 3.5%. Sequenced material: PBMCs. The receptors originated from a female donor in good health and CMV-seronegative.

The chain links TRBV19 to TRBJ1-6; 10 nucleotides align to TRBD1. V shed 3 bases, J shed 9 bases, and the junction held 2 bases outside the gene matches. The CDR3 contains 14 residues. Germline CDR1 is LNHDA and CDR2 is SQIVND (reference sequence). In DNA, the CDR3 is TGTGCCAGTAGTATGGGACAGGGGAGTTCACCCCTCCACTTT. It is translated as CASSMGQGSSPLHF.

V gene TRBV9 combines with J gene TRBJ2-3; tentatively, D is TRBD1 (6 bases). V was shortened by 0 bases and J by 3 bases, with 8 bases between the two germline ends. Germline CDR1 and CDR2: SGDLS and YYNGEE. This CDR3 region has 14 residues. The CDR3 sequence: CASSVARGTDTQYF. The CDR3 DNA reads TGTGCCAGCAGCGTAGCTAGGGGGACAGATACGCAGTATTTT.

This chain links TRBV7-9 with TRBJ2-5; TRBD1 aligns across 10 bases. The CDR3 has 16 amino acids. Germline assignment: CDR1 SEHNR and CDR2 FQNEAQ (reference sequence). Trimming took 5 bases from V and 5 from J; bases not matched to a gene: 11. Here the CDR3 DNA reads TGTGCCAGCAGCGGCCGAGGACAGGGGGTGCGGGAGACCCAGTACTTC. Its translation is CASSGRGQGVRETQYF.

This clone occurred many times. This chain uses TRBV6-1 with TRBJ2-2; tentative D call: TRBD2 (7 bases). The ends were cut back, 5 bases at V and 4 bases at J, with 14 bases in the middle. The length of the CDR3 is 15 residues. In germline, CDR1 is MNHNS, CDR2 SASEGT. The CDR3 sequence is CASSSEGGATGELFF. CDR3 DNA: TGTGCCAGCAGTTCCGAAGGGGGGGCCACCGGGGAGCTGTTTTTT.

The V gene is TRBV7-2, the J gene TRBJ1-1; TRBD1 might be the D (5 bases). V was trimmed by 6 bases and J by 4 bases, leaving 18 bases between them. Germline V gene lookup returns CDR1 SGHTA and CDR2 FQGNSA. This CDR3 is built from 15 residues. The CDR3 DNA reads as TGTGCCAGCAGTTCTATCCTCGGGGGGGGCACTGAAGCTTTCTTT. Translating it yields CASSSILGGGTEAFF.

This chain links TRBV5-1 with TRBJ1-1; 8 positions agree with TRBD1. Germline assignment: CDR1 SGHRS and CDR2 YFSETQ. The CDR3 is made up of 17 amino acids. With V trimmed by 0 bases and J by 5 bases, 12 bases remained unmatched. CDR3 residues: CASSLGGTGFRGTEAFF. The CDR3 bases are TGCGCCAGCAGCTTGGGAGGGACAGGTTTTCGGGGGACTGAAGCTTTCTTT.

The table lists this clone with a count of one. CDR3 loop: CASSVQRNTEAFF. CDR3 coding DNA: TGTGCCAGCAGCGTACAGCGGAACACTGAAGCTTTCTTT. The gene calls are TRBV9 and TRBJ1-1; unclear D gene. This CDR3 spans 13 amino acids. Germline V lookup: CDR1 SGDLS, CDR2 YYNGEE. V lost 1 base to trimming and J lost 1 base, with 5 bases between them.

The chain combines TRBV4-1 with TRBJ1-3, with D hard to call. Germline CDR1 reads MGHRA; CDR2 reads YSYEKL. The CDR3 is 13 residues long. The V end lost 0 bases, the J end lost 5 bases, and 5 bases lay between the germline ends. CDR3 loop: CASSQDTRNTIYF. CDR3 sequence (DNA): TGCGCCAGCAGCCAAGATACACGAAACACCATATATTTT.

In DNA, the CDR3 is TGTGCCAGCAGCTTAAATGGACTGGAAGGCTACACCTTC. This gives the protein CASSLNGLEGYTF. The V call is TRBV7-8, the J call TRBJ1-2; no firm D call. The CDR3 has 13 residues. From germline, CDR1 is SGHVS and CDR2 FQNEAQ. The V end lost 2 bases, the J end lost 8 bases, and 12 bases lay between the germline ends.

In regard to this clone: A read error may produce the germline difference seen at one junction end. Other DNA sequences in the sample encode the same CDR3. The chain employs TRBV5-1 and TRBJ2-7; TRBD2 aligns across 11 bases. Germline assignment: CDR1 SGHRS and CDR2 YFSETQ. This CDR3 has 16 amino acids. For the CDR3, the DNA is TGCGCCAGCAGCTCACTAGCGGGGGCCTCCTCCTATGAGCAGTACTTC. Encoded protein: CASSSLAGASSYEQYF.

The genes are TRBV7-2 and TRBJ1-4; 9 bases are shared with TRBD1. CDR1 and CDR2 from the germline V gene are SGHTA and FQGNSA. This CDR3 has 16 residues. V lost 5 bases to trimming and J lost 4 bases; unmatched junction nucleotides: 8. The CDR3 protein is CASSMGQGRINEKLFF. The CDR3 bases are TGTGCCAGCAGCATGGGACAGGGAAGAATTAATGAAAAACTGTTTTTT. The full variable domain, rest sourced from reference TRBV7-2 and TRBJ1-4, is GAGVSQSPSNKVTEKGKDVELRCDPISGHTALYWYRQSLGQGLEFLIYFQGNSAPDKSGLPSDRFSAERTGGSVSTLTIQRTQQEDSAVYLCASSMGQGRINEKLFFGSGTQLSVL.

This clone has just a few counts. The V gene is TRBV9, the J gene TRBJ2-7, with 11 bases matching TRBD1. J was trimmed by 7 bases and V by 2 bases; bases with no gene match: 11. Germline lookup yields CDR1 SGDLS and CDR2 YYNGEE. The length of the CDR3 is 16 residues. Here the CDR3 reads CASSVLSGQGAGEQYF. As DNA, the CDR3 is TGTGCCAGCAGCGTCCTCTCCGGACAGGGGGCGGGGGAGCAGTACTTC.

This sequence joins TRBV27 and TRBJ2-1; D is perhaps TRBD2 (7 bases). Germline V gene data show CDR1 as MNHEY and CDR2 as SMNVEV (reference sequence). V gave up 6 bases and J gave up 3 bases, with 18 bases separating them. This CDR3 spans 16 amino acids. CDR3 coding DNA: TGTGCCAGCAGGACAATGGGCGGGGGCTTCTACAATGAGCAGTTCTTC. Protein product: CASRTMGGGFYNEQFF.

The CDR3 nucleotides are TGCGCCAGCAGCCAAGATACGGGAGTTCCCGGGGAGCTGTTTTTT. This codes for CASSQDTGVPGELFF. The rearrangement joins TRBV4-1 to TRBJ2-2, with a possible D match to TRBD2 (6 bases). Trimming pared 0 bases from V and 6 bases from J, leaving 11 bases between. Germline assignment: CDR1 MGHRA and CDR2 YSYEKL. This CDR3 is built from 15 residues.

CDR3 residues: CASSLSGVTTNEKLFF. The CDR3 DNA is TGCGCCAGCAGCTTGTCGGGAGTAACAACTAATGAAAAACTGTTTTTT. V is TRBV5-1 and J is TRBJ1-4; the D is unclear. The CDR3 runs 16 residues. Looked up from germline, CDR1 is SGHRS and CDR2 is YFSETQ. Trimming shortened V by 1 base and J by 0 bases, and 10 bases separated the two germline ends.

J is TRBJ2-1 and V is TRBV7-6, with 12 positions matching TRBD2. Germline CDR1 is SGHVS and CDR2 is FNYEAQ. This CDR3 has 16 amino acids. Trimming took 7 bases from V and 7 from J; bases not matched to a gene: 11. CDR3 in amino acids: CASTPPSGRGSNEQFF. CDR3 DNA sequence: TGTGCCAGCACCCCCCCTAGCGGGAGGGGGTCTAATGAGCAGTTCTTC.

This clone was picked up a small number of times. The chain joins TRBV30 to TRBJ1-2; 7 bases align to TRBD1. Germline CDR1 GTSNPN, CDR2 SVGIG (reference sequence). The CDR3 runs 13 residues. The trim removed 5 bases at V and 3 bases at J, leaving 6 bases unmatched. CDR3 in amino acids: CAWGTALDYGYTF. The CDR3 coding sequence is TGTGCCTGGGGGACAGCTCTTGACTATGGCTACACCTTC.

The rearrangement links TRBV27 to TRBJ1-5; D is uncertain. The germline V gene has CDR1 MNHEY and CDR2 SMNVEV (reference sequence). The CDR3 has 14 residues. Trimming left V 5 bases short and J 2 bases short, with 10 bases between. CDR3 sequence reads: CASSALAGNQPQHF. As DNA, the CDR3 is TGTGCCAGCAGTGCCCTGGCTGGCAATCAGCCCCAGCATTTT.

The genes are TRBV7-6 and TRBJ2-3; the match to TRBD2 covers 10 bases. Germline CDR1 SGHVS, CDR2 FNYEAQ. Trimming cost V 6 bases and J 4 bases; bases outside gene matches: 7. This CDR3 contains 15 residues. This CDR3 is CASRNSGGAADTQYF. The CDR3 DNA reads TGTGCCAGCAGAAACAGCGGGGGGGCGGCAGATACGCAGTATTTT.

The J gene is TRBJ2-1, the V gene TRBV10-3; 12 bases map to TRBD2. The CDR3 runs to 13 residues. CDR1 and CDR2 from the germline V gene are ENHRY and SYGVKD. V shed 8 bases, J shed 9 bases, and the junction held 5 bases outside the gene matches. The CDR3 DNA sequence: TGTGCCATCGGGGCTAGCGGGAGGGGTGAGCAGTTCTTC. As protein: CAIGASGRGEQFF.

This clone was observed once. This chain uses TRBV13 with TRBJ2-7; 11 bases fit TRBD2. Germline V gene lookup returns CDR1 PRHDT and CDR2 FYEKMQ (reference sequence). The CDR3 totals 16 residues. The junction had 11 bases not matched to a gene; V was cut back by 5 bases and J by 5 bases. CDR3: CASSNPGTSGSHEQYF. The CDR3 DNA sequence: TGTGCCAGCAGCAACCCCGGGACTAGCGGTTCCCACGAGCAGTACTTC.